The next 18 T cell receptor beta chains were all read from a single sample in a study of cytomegalovirus exposure and HLA in healthy donors. The PCR contained 60 Vbeta and 13 Jbeta primers. Some clones are missing from TCRdb's copy, which holds only in-frame ones; the method was immunoSEQ multiplex PCR. The sample contains about 67,000 clones, approximately 67% of which appear only once. The source material was PBMCs. These receptors all stem from a woman aged 25 to 39 in good health and CMV-seronegative.

The V and J genes are TRBV28 and TRBJ1-1; no firm D call. The CDR3 length is 12 residues. Trimming took off 8 bases at V and 7 bases at J, with 14 bases between the two ends. Germline CDR1 reads MDHEN; CDR2 reads SYDVKM. This CDR3 is CASRESTREAFF. The DNA for the CDR3 is TGTGCCAGCCGAGAGTCGACACGTGAAGCTTTCTTT.

There are a few counts of this clone. The chain couples TRBV7-2 to TRBJ2-5; D may be TRBD2 (6 bases). The V and J ends lost 1 base and 5 bases respectively, with 14 bases between them. The V gene's germline CDR1 is SGHTA and CDR2 FQGNSA. This CDR3 contains 15 residues. CDR3 sequence reads: CASSLGGGDGETQYF. The CDR3 region has the DNA TGTGCCAGCAGCTTAGGCGGAGGGGACGGGGAGACCCAGTACTTC.

The genes are TRBV13 and TRBJ1-1; maybe TRBD1 (6 bases). Deletions cut 1 base from V and 4 bases from J, with 13 bases between. The germline V gene encodes CDR1 PRHDT and CDR2 FYEKMQ (reference sequence). CDR3 length equals 15 residues. The CDR3 reads CASSLDRASVTEAFF. The CDR3 nucleotides are TGTGCCAGCAGCTTAGACAGGGCGAGTGTCACTGAAGCTTTCTTT.

The rearrangement uses TRBV21-1 and TRBJ2-3; TRBD2 was called by the table and not checked on the DNA. TRBV21-1 is a listed pseudogene. The CDR3 totals 16 residues. CDR3 sequence: CASSQPGGAVTDTQYF. DNA of the CDR3: TGTGCCAGCAGCCAGCCGGGGGGGGCAGTTACAGATACGCAGTATTTT.

V is TRBV28 and J is TRBJ1-4, with D unresolved. The CDR3 runs 13 residues. CDR1 is MDHEN, CDR2 SYDVKM, per germline. Trimming shortened V by 8 bases and J by 0 bases, and 7 bases separated the two germline ends. CDR3: CASRVTTNEKLFF. The CDR3 DNA reads TGTGCCAGCCGGGTTACAACTAATGAAAAACTGTTTTTT.

About this clone: At one of its ends the junction is not consistent with the germline gene, which may arise from a read error. This chain's CDR3 is CASSQDLFPGMDTEAFF. The CDR3 DNA reads as TGCGCCAGCAGCCAAGATCTTTTTCCGGGAATGGACACTGAAGCTTTCTTT. The chain is built from TRBV7-2 and TRBJ1-1; no clear D. The CDR3 is made up of 17 amino acids. The germline gives CDR1 SGHTA, CDR2 FQGNSA.

V usage is TRBV2 and J usage is TRBJ2-5, with D unresolved. This CDR3 contains 12 residues. Trimming removed 4 bases at V and 13 bases at J, with 16 bases between. The V gene's germline CDR1 is SNHLY and CDR2 FYNNEI. Here the CDR3 reads CASSGADENRYF. The CDR3 coding sequence is TGTGCCAGCAGTGGGGCCGATGAGAACCGGTACTTC.

Remarks on this clone: It may be a read error: a sequence one base away is much more abundant. CDR3 residues: CASSVTGGTEAFF. Written as DNA, the CDR3 is TGTGCCAGCAGTGTAACAGGGGGCACTGAAGCTTTCTTT. V usage is TRBV27 and J usage is TRBJ1-1, with 8 bases that match TRBD1. Germline CDR1 and CDR2: MNHEY and SMNVEV (reference sequence). The CDR3 consists of 13 residues. V shed 5 bases, J shed 4 bases, and the junction held 3 bases outside the gene matches.

The chain uses TRBV7-3 and TRBJ2-1, with 10 bases fitting TRBD1. Germline CDR1 is SGHTA and CDR2 is FQGTGA. Trimming removed 4 bases from V and 6 bases from J; junction bases left unmatched: 9. The CDR3 totals 16 residues. The DNA for the CDR3 is TGTGCCAGCAGCTCATCCGGGACAGGGGAGCCCAATGAGCAGTTCTTC. Its translation: CASSSSGTGEPNEQFF.

The rearrangement links TRBV6-5 to TRBJ2-7; the match to TRBD1 covers 8 bases. The CDR3 totals 13 residues. Germline CDR1 MNHEY, CDR2 SVGAGI. Trimming removed 7 bases from V and 6 bases from J; junction bases left unmatched: 8. CDR3: CASKTSGGAEQYF. The CDR3 coding sequence is TGTGCCAGCAAAACATCAGGGGGCGCCGAGCAGTACTTC.

The rearrangement links TRBV28 to TRBJ1-2; D is unclear. CDR1 is MDHEN, CDR2 SYDVKM, per germline. The CDR3 spans 15 residues. Trimming pared 8 bases from V and 2 bases from J, leaving 18 bases between. The CDR3 loop reads CASWTEGVGNYGYTF. CDR3 DNA: TGTGCCAGCTGGACGGAGGGAGTAGGGAACTATGGCTACACCTTC.

This chain uses TRBV7-5 with TRBJ2-1; the table names TRBD2, a call not compared with the DNA. TRBV7-5 is given as a pseudogene. The CDR3 is 13 amino acids. CDR3 sequence reads: CASSFGTSGGQFF. CDR3 nucleotide sequence: TGTGCCAGCAGCTTCGGGACTAGCGGGGGGCAGTTCTTC.

The chain is built from TRBV6-1 and TRBJ2-4; TRBD2 matches at 7 bases. Germline V gives CDR1 MNHNS, CDR2 SASEGT. V shed 4 bases, J shed 0 bases, and the junction held 6 bases outside the gene matches. The CDR3 covers 16 residues. CDR3 region: CASSGREGLAKNIQYF. The CDR3 DNA is TGTGCCAGCAGTGGGAGGGAGGGACTAGCCAAAAACATTCAGTACTTC.

The CDR3: CASSSGAGAYEQYF. The DNA for the CDR3 is TGTGCCAGCAGCTCAGGGGCGGGGGCCTACGAGCAGTACTTC. J is TRBJ2-7 and V is TRBV11-2, with D tentatively TRBD2 (7 bases). V lost 4 bases, J lost 2 bases, and 12 bases lay in between. The CDR3 loop spans 14 amino acids. In germline, CDR1 is SGHAT, CDR2 FQNNGV.

Note on this clone: Other DNA variants within this sample encode the same CDR3. The rearrangement joins TRBV27 to TRBJ1-2; D is possibly TRBD1 (6 bases). The CDR3 length is 11 residues. Germline V gives CDR1 MNHEY, CDR2 SMNVEV (reference sequence). Trimming cost V 6 bases and J 5 bases, with 7 bases left between them. DNA of the CDR3: TGTGCCAGCAGCCAGGGGTATGGCTACACCTTC. The encoded protein is CASSQGYGYTF.

This clone was observed a handful of times. This sequence joins TRBV30 and TRBJ1-2; D gene unclear. The V end lost 1 base, the J end lost 4 bases, and 7 bases lay between the germline ends. The CDR3 has 12 residues. Germline CDR1 and CDR2: GTSNPN and SVGIG (reference sequence). CDR3 in DNA: TGTGCCTGGAGTGGTTCCTCCTATGGCTACACCTTC. This translates into CAWSGSSYGYTF.

The rearrangement uses TRBV7-2 and TRBJ2-3, with TRBD1 matching 11 bases. The CDR3 spans 17 residues. V lost 1 base to trimming and J lost 6 bases; unmatched junction nucleotides: 9. The germline gives CDR1 SGHTA, CDR2 FQGNSA. The CDR3 loop reads CASSLVYGTGGSDTQYF. As DNA, the CDR3 is TGTGCCAGCAGCTTAGTTTACGGGACAGGGGGATCGGATACGCAGTATTTT.

Notes on this clone: The junction shows a germline mismatch at one end, possibly a read error. The J gene is TRBJ2-1, the V gene TRBV7-2, with D perhaps TRBD2 (7 bases). This CDR3 has 15 residues. The germline gives CDR1 SGHTA, CDR2 FQGNSA. This chain's CDR3 is CASGLKSGGHNEQFF. The CDR3 DNA reads TGCGCCAGCGGCTTGAAATCGGGGGGCCACAATGAGCAGTTCTTC.